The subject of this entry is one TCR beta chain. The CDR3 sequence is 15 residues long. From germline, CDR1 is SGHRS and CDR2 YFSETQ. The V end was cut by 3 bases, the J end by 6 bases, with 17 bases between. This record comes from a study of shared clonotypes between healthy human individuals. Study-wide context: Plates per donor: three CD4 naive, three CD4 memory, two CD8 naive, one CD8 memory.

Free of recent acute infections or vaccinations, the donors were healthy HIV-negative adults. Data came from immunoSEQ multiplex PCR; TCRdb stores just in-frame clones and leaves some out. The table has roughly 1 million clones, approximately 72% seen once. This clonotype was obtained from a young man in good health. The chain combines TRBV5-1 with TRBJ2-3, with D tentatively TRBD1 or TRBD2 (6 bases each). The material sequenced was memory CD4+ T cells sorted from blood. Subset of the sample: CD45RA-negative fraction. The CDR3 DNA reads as TGCGCCAGCAGCTCCACCTCCATAGGGGGGGATACGCAGTATTTT. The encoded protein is CASSSTSIGGDTQYF.